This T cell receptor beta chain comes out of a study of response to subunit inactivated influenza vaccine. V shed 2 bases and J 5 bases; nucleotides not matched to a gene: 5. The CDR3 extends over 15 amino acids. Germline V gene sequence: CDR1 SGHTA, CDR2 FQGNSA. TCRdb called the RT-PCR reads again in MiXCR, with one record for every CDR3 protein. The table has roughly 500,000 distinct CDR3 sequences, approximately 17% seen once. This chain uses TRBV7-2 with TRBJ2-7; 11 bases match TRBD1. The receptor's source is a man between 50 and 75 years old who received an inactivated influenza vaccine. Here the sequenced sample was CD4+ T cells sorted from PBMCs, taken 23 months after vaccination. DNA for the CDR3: TGTGCCAGCAGCTTAAGTAGGGACAGGGGGAACGAGCAGTACTTC. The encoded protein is CASSLSRDRGNEQYF.